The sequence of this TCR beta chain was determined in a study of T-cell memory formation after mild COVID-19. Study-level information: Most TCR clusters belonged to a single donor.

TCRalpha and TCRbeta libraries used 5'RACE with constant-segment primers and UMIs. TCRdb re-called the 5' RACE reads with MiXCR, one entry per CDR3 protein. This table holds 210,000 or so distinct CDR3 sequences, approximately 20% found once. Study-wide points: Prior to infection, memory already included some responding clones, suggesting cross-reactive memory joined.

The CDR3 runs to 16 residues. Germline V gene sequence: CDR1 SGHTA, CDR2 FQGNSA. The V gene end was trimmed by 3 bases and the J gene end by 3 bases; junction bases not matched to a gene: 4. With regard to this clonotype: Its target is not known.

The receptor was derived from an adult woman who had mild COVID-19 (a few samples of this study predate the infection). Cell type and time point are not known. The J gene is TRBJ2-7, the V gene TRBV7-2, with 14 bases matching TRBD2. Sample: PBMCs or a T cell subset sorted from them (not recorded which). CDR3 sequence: CASSLGLAGAYYEQYF. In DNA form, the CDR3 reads TGTGCCAGCAGCTTGGGACTAGCGGGGGCCTACTACGAGCAGTACTTC.